This T cell receptor beta chain was sequenced in a study of radiation and T cells in renal cell carcinoma (dated by TCRdb to between 2020 and 2021). With regard to the full study: The samples were drawn from a clinical trial, where primary renal cell carcinomas were treated with 15 Gy of stereotactic body radiation therapy and then removed by nephrectomy 4 weeks afterward. A total of 4,016,671 unique CDR3 nucleotide sequences, encoding around 2.7 million unique CDR3 amino acid sequences, were found across all 50 or so samples. TCR beta sequencing covered 55 or so samples in total, comprising some 25 tumors and around 27 peripheral blood samples.

The research as a whole found: The single-armed trial design could not address effects of radiation dose or scheduling on the TCR repertoire. Because pretreatment tumor biopsies were not available, the study could not determine whether clonotypes were already present within the tumor at baseline. Top tumor clonotypes rose in blood from baseline to 2 weeks post-radiation, then contracted by 4 weeks, suggesting transient expansion of tumor-resident clones. Blood repertoire dynamics were not followed beyond 4 weeks after treatment.

With respect to this clone: Its target antigen remains unknown. No base-level quality is on record; no much larger clone is a single base apart.

This specimen's time point label, per the study, means: baseline pretreatment blood. The treatment or condition label for this specimen denotes: 15 Gy SBRT to primary tumor, nephrectomy 4 weeks later. Serial peripheral blood from radiation-treated patients was sampled at baseline, 2 weeks and 4 weeks after SBRT to track tumor-enriched clonotypes. Every patient had renal cell carcinoma of clear cell pathology. Genomic DNA for TCR sequencing was prepared using the QIAamp DNA Blood Mini Kit (Qiagen). Samples were included in the analyses only if all quality control checks were passed. The immunoSEQ kit was used, according to the manufacturer's recommendations, to generate TCR beta libraries from genomic DNA. To prepare the libraries, a first multiplex PCR with proprietary primers was run, followed by a second PCR that added unique barcodes, and a bead cleanup was done after each round. Each sample batch included a kit-provided positive control reaction and a negative control reaction. The final libraries were assessed on an Agilent 4200 TapeStation D1000 ScreenTape, pooled by volume, and quantified by qPCR. Sequencing was performed on an Illumina NextSeq500 using a MidOutput 150-cycle cartridge, with 156 Read1 cycles, 15 Index1 cycles, and the kit custom primers. The pooled library was loaded at approximately 0.92 pM, and about 20% PhiX control was spiked in. Processing in the source paper ran as follows. Vendor-processed data were analyzed in R, and a clonotype was defined as all T cells sharing the same CDR3 nucleotide sequence. In the clone abundance analyses, frequencies were normalized to the 10,000 most abundant clones in each sample. Public T cell clones, which averaged fewer than five per sample, were excluded before analysis. A difference in abundance of at least 32-fold between compartments was used to define tumor-enriched and baseline blood-enriched clonotypes. Clonotypes expanded or contracted between blood time points were identified with a beta-binomial differential abundance model. The Baroni-Urbani and Buser coefficient was used to measure tumor-blood repertoire similarity, and groups were compared with two-tailed Wilcoxon tests in R. TCRdb obtained this table from immuneACCESS and retained in-frame rearrangements with V and J assigned. These tables miss some clones; where compared with another copy, unresolved V genes account for less than half of the shortfall, and the remainder is unexplained. V and J calls and clone size are as listed in that table; D and trimming were resolved from the DNA. Across this sample there are roughly 130,000 clones, with roughly 84% seen only once. 9.5% to 15% of the sample belongs to the ten largest clones.

Between the V and J ends, shortened by 6 bases and 0 bases respectively, the junction contains 17 bases. CDR1 and CDR2 were assigned from the germline V gene as SGHAT and FQNNGV. Taken from cysteine to phenylalanine, the CDR3 has 16 residues. Of the read, only the CDR3 DNA is kept; its 48 bases are in frame from base 1. The TCR sequence derives from a woman in her forties or fifties with renal cell carcinoma. Sample: blood, taken from a patient whose treatment included radiotherapy and nephrectomy. The rearranged chain carries TRBV11-2 and TRBJ1-2; the D region possibly corresponds to TRBD1 (5 bases align). In nucleotide form, the sequence is TGTGCCAGCAGACGACCGGGGACTAAAGCTAACTATGGCTACACCTTC. Its protein product is CASRRPGTKANYGYTF.